This TCR beta chain originates from a study of neurological immune-mediated disorders. The CDR3 consists of 14 residues. V lost 4 bases and J 4 bases, leaving 12 bases between the germline ends. Germline CDR1 reads KGHSH; CDR2 reads LQKENI. This clonotype occurred many times. TCRdb reprocessed the 5' RACE reads with MiXCR, giving one entry per CDR3 protein. The repertoire has fewer than 30,000 distinct CDR3 sequences, 6.5% to 8.5% of them found once; the top ten carry 4% to 5.5%. The rearrangement uses TRBV18 and TRBJ2-3; D may correspond to TRBD1 or TRBD2 (5 bases each). Material for sequencing was PBMCs. This TCR was recovered from a woman aged 40 to 50 in good health. The CDR3 bases are TGTGCCAGCTCACAGGGGCGGGCGCCAGATACGCAGTATTTT. Protein: CASSQGRAPDTQYF.